The 2 T cell receptor beta chains presented below share a single source sample, sequenced in a study of shared clonotypes between healthy human individuals (dated by TCRdb to the early 2020s). Libraries were prepared through the immunoSEQ multiplex PCR assay. In TCRdb, the immuneACCESS table is reduced to in-frame sequences with V and J assigned. These tables do not hold every clone; where another copy was compared, an unresolved V gene accounts for under half, and the others remain unexplained. This sample comprises about 2.3 million clones, more than 85% of them detected only once. 0.35% to 0.45% of the sample comes from the top ten. Specimen: naive CD4+ T cells from PBMCs. The label giving this sample's cell subset or site can be read as: CD45RA+ positively selected. Receptors were obtained from a man between 18 and 29 years old in good health. Some clones in this sample may be carry-over from other donors' samples.

The V and J genes are TRBV6-5 and TRBJ1-1; D is perhaps TRBD1 (6 bases). Germline V CDR1 and CDR2: MNHEY, SVGAGI. Trimming removed 6 bases from V and 3 bases from J, with 11 bases in between. The CDR3 extends over 13 amino acids. This CDR3 is CASRDPGDTEAFF. CDR3 in DNA: TGTGCCAGCAGGGACCCAGGGGACACTGAAGCTTTCTTT.

The gene calls are TRBV5-1 and TRBJ1-4; weak D call: TRBD1 (6 bases). The V and J ends lost 2 bases and 4 bases respectively, with 9 bases between them. Looked up from germline, CDR1 is SGHRS and CDR2 is YFSETQ. CDR3 size: 14 residues. The chain's CDR3 is CASSFGGYNEKLFF. The CDR3 DNA sequence: TGCGCCAGCAGCTTTGGGGGCTATAATGAAAAACTGTTTTTT.